These 23 T cell receptor beta chains share one sample of origin, sequenced in a study of blood T cell repertoires in COVID-19. Repertoires were generated with immunoSEQ multiplex PCR, while TCRdb's copy carries only in-frame clones and drops some. The data show 360,000 or so clones, with around nine tenths seen just once and 1.5% to 2% held by the top ten. Sample: PBMCs or T cells enriched from blood (not recorded which). The receptors stem from a woman aged 25 to 39 who had recovered from COVID-19.

The chain couples TRBV18 to TRBJ2-3, with a weak D call TRBD1 (6 bases). In germline, CDR1 is KGHSH, CDR2 LQKENI. This CDR3 comprises 16 residues. The V and J ends lost 6 bases and 2 bases respectively, with 18 bases between them. The CDR3 nucleotides read TGTGCCAGCTCGCCTATTGAGGACAGCTACACAGATACGCAGTATTTT. Amino acids: CASSPIEDSYTDTQYF.

In this sample, this clone turned up once. The chain couples TRBV19 to TRBJ1-5, with D possibly matching TRBD1 (5 bases). The germline gives CDR1 LNHDA, CDR2 SQIVND (reference sequence). The CDR3 has 16 residues. Between the trimmed V and J ends, which lost 4 bases and 0 bases, there was a span of 13 bases. The CDR3: CASSTQDTFSNQPQHF. The CDR3 DNA follows: TGTGCCAGTAGTACACAGGACACTTTTAGCAATCAGCCCCAGCATTTT.

The chain joins TRBV5-1 to TRBJ1-2, with 10 bases lining up with TRBD1. CDR1 and CDR2 (germline): SGHRS, YFSETQ. With 4 bases clipped from V and 2 bases from J, the junction kept 5 bases outside the gene matches. The CDR3 loop spans 15 amino acids. The CDR3 loop reads CASSTGQGRNYGYTF. The CDR3 bases are TGCGCCAGCAGCACGGGACAGGGGAGGAACTATGGCTACACCTTC. Full variable domain (rest looked up from reference TRBV5-1 and TRBJ1-2): KAGVTQTPRYLIKTRGQQVTLSCSPISGHRSVSWYQQTPGQGLQFLFEYFSETQRNKGNFPGRFSGRQFSNSRSEMNVSTLELGDSALYLCASSTGQGRNYGYTFGSGTRLTVV.

The chain links TRBV30 to TRBJ1-1; 8 positions agree with TRBD1. J gave up 4 bases and V 0 bases, and 7 bases lay outside the gene matches. Germline V gene data show CDR1 as GTSNPN and CDR2 as SVGIG (reference sequence). The CDR3 runs 15 residues. CDR3 DNA sequence: TGTGCCTGGAGTGTACCCGGACAGGGAAGCACTGAAGCTTTCTTT. This translates into CAWSVPGQGSTEAFF.

The J gene is TRBJ2-5, the V gene TRBV7-3; D gene ambiguous. The CDR3 consists of 11 residues. V lost 4 bases to trimming and J lost 2 bases, with 2 bases between them. Germline V gene data show CDR1 as SGHTA and CDR2 as FQGTGA. The CDR3 sequence is CASSSQETQYF. The CDR3 DNA is TGTGCCAGCAGCTCACAAGAGACCCAGTACTTC.

The chain is built from TRBV3-1 (or the pseudogene TRBV3-2) and TRBJ1-6; D is possibly TRBD1 (5 bases). This CDR3 comprises 14 residues. The germline V gene has CDR1 LGHDT and CDR2 YNNKEL (reference sequence). V was clipped by 10 bases and J by 5 bases, with 15 bases between them. CDR3 nucleotides: TGTGCCACAGCGCCAGGGCACCATAATTCACCCCTCCACTTT. Encoded protein: CATAPGHHNSPLHF.

This clone has more than one count but fewer than ten. Sequence at one end of the junction differs from germline and may be a read error. The V call is TRBV29-1, the J call TRBJ1-2; 9 bases are shared with TRBD1. This CDR3 is built from 13 residues. Germline V gives CDR1 SQVTM, CDR2 ANQGSEA. CDR3 nucleotides: TGCAGCGTCGAACAGGGGGCGGCCCGCCATCCTTCCTTC. Translating gives CSVEQGAARHPSF.

The chain links TRBV29-1 to TRBJ2-5; no clear D. CDR1 and CDR2 (germline): SQVTM, ANQGSEA. The CDR3 totals 15 residues. V was trimmed by 0 bases and J by 3 bases, leaving 14 bases between them. The CDR3 region has the DNA TGCAGCGTTGAAGATCGGAGCACTATGAAAGAGACCCAGTACTTC. It specifies CSVEDRSTMKETQYF.

The rearrangement links TRBV11-3 to TRBJ1-2, with 7 bases lining up with TRBD1. This CDR3 is 15 amino acids long. Germline loops: CDR1 SGHNT, CDR2 YENEEA. J was trimmed by 4 bases and V by 5 bases; bases with no gene match: 10. The CDR3 is CASSNRDSEGYGYTF. CDR3 sequence (DNA): TGTGCCAGCAGCAACCGGGACAGCGAAGGCTATGGCTACACCTTC.

This sequence joins TRBV19 and TRBJ1-2; tentative D call: TRBD1 (6 bases). V was pared by 4 bases and J by 2 bases, with 14 bases between. Germline V gives CDR1 LNHDA, CDR2 SQIVND (reference sequence). This CDR3 comprises 15 residues. Written as DNA, the CDR3 is TGTGCCAGTAGTACCGGACAGCTCCTAAACTATGGCTACACCTTC. Encoded protein: CASSTGQLLNYGYTF.

The chain recombines TRBV6-1 with TRBJ1-4, with a possible D match to TRBD1 (6 bases). Deletions cut 2 bases from V and 5 bases from J, with 12 bases between. Germline V CDR1 and CDR2: MNHNS, SASEGT. The CDR3 extends over 15 amino acids. The CDR3: CASSELKGGNEKLFF. The DNA of the CDR3 is TGTGCCAGCAGTGAATTAAAGGGGGGGAATGAAAAACTGTTTTTT.

The chain carries TRBV14 and TRBJ1-1; TRBD1 is a possible D gene (5 bases). The CDR3 runs 14 residues. Germline CDR1 reads SGHDN; CDR2 reads FVKESK. V was pared by 2 bases and J by 4 bases, with 11 bases between. CDR3 region: CASSQHLDSTEAFF. The DNA for the CDR3 is TGTGCCAGCAGCCAACACCTCGACAGCACTGAAGCTTTCTTT. Using reference TRBV14 and TRBJ1-1 for the parts outside the CDR3, the full variable domain is EAGVTQFPSHSVIEKGQTVTLRCDPISGHDNLYWYRRVMGKEIKFLLHFVKESKQDESGMPNNRFLAERTGGTYSTLKVQPAELEDSGVYFCASSQHLDSTEAFFGQGTRLTVV.

V is TRBV7-9 and J is TRBJ1-1; D is possibly TRBD1 (5 bases). In germline, CDR1 is SEHNR, CDR2 FQNEAQ (reference sequence). The V end was cut by 5 bases, the J end by 7 bases, with 20 bases between. The CDR3 is made up of 15 amino acids. The DNA of the CDR3 is TGTGCCAGCAGCACATCCATTCGGACATGGGGTGAAGCTTTCTTT. The encoded protein is CASSTSIRTWGEAFF.

The chain has TRBV28 and TRBJ2-1; the D gene is possibly TRBD2 (5 bases). The CDR3 sequence is 15 residues long. Trimming cost V 6 bases and J 1 base, with 13 bases left between them. Germline CDR1 and CDR2: MDHEN and SYDVKM. CDR3 amino acids: CASSVPGSSYNEQFF. CDR3 in DNA: TGTGCCAGCAGCGTACCGGGATCTTCCTACAATGAGCAGTTCTTC.

This sequence joins TRBV7-9 and TRBJ1-2; D perhaps matches TRBD1 (6 bases). This CDR3 is built from 12 residues. Trimming shortened V by 5 bases and J by 6 bases, and 10 bases separated the two germline ends. Germline V gives CDR1 SEHNR, CDR2 FQNEAQ (reference sequence). CDR3 sequence: CASSVTGNGYTF. CDR3 nucleotide sequence: TGTGCCAGCAGCGTCACAGGGAATGGCTACACCTTC.

The gene calls are TRBV19 and TRBJ2-7; 9 positions match TRBD1. Germline values: CDR1 LNHDA, CDR2 SQIVND (reference sequence). This CDR3 comprises 15 residues. V shed 1 base, J shed 3 bases, and the junction held 4 bases outside the gene matches. This CDR3 is CASSIGTGAGYEQYF. Written as DNA, the CDR3 is TGTGCCAGTAGTATAGGGACAGGGGCGGGCTACGAGCAGTACTTC.

This chain links TRBV3-1 (or the pseudogene TRBV3-2) with TRBJ1-5; no clear D gene. Germline CDR1 LGHDT, CDR2 YNNKEL (reference sequence). The CDR3 spans 15 residues. V gave up 4 bases and J gave up 6 bases, with 16 bases separating them. The CDR3 sequence is CASSPPDPIVQPQHF. The CDR3 DNA reads as TGTGCCAGCAGCCCTCCTGATCCAATAGTTCAGCCCCAGCATTTT.

The chain employs TRBV7-9 and TRBJ2-3, with D uncertain. Germline CDR1 and CDR2: SEHNR and FQNEAQ (reference sequence). V lost 5 bases and J 0 bases, leaving 15 bases between the germline ends. CDR3 length equals 16 residues. CDR3 amino acids: CASSPLPVGSTDTQYF. DNA for the CDR3: TGTGCCAGCAGCCCCCTCCCGGTTGGTAGCACAGATACGCAGTATTTT.

The rearrangement joins TRBV29-1 to TRBJ2-1; D perhaps matches TRBD1 (5 bases). This CDR3 has 13 amino acids. V shed 5 bases and J shed 4 bases, with 12 bases lying between them. Germline V CDR1 and CDR2: SQVTM, ANQGSEA. The CDR3: CSVSGQDYNEQFF. In DNA form, the CDR3 reads TGCAGCGTTTCCGGACAAGATTACAATGAGCAGTTCTTC.

There are many counts of this clone. The genes are TRBV10-3 and TRBJ1-2; D unclear. In germline, CDR1 is ENHRY, CDR2 SYGVKD. The CDR3 is 17 residues long. Trimming stripped 0 bases from V and 8 bases from J, with 22 bases between. Here the CDR3 DNA reads TGTGCCATCAGTGAGTCGCCTCCTTATATCGGAGGGAAAGGCTACACCTTC. Residues: CAISESPPYIGGKGYTF.

This clone was detected a few times. The CDR3 DNA is TGTGCCATCAGGAGAGGGCGCTCCTACGAGCAGTACTTC. Translated, it gives CAIRRGRSYEQYF. The chain carries TRBV10-3 and TRBJ2-7; tentatively, D is TRBD2 (5 bases). CDR1 and CDR2 (germline): ENHRY, SYGVKD. The CDR3 covers 13 residues. V was clipped by 6 bases and J by 0 bases, with 9 bases between them.

The gene calls are TRBV5-4 and TRBJ2-3; 11 nucleotides line up with TRBD2. Unmatched junction bases numbered 4, after V lost 4 bases and J lost 0 bases. Germline assignment: CDR1 SGHNT and CDR2 YYREEE (reference sequence). This CDR3 is 16 amino acids long. Here the CDR3 DNA reads TGTGCCAGCAGCGCAAGACTAGCGGGGAGCACAGATACGCAGTATTTT. Amino acids: CASSARLAGSTDTQYF.

This chain connects TRBV4-1 to TRBJ1-2; D call uncertain. V was pared by 0 bases and J by 3 bases, with 8 bases between. Germline V gives CDR1 MGHRA, CDR2 YSYEKL. The CDR3 extends over 14 amino acids. The CDR3 is CASSQEGRHYGYTF. The DNA of the CDR3 is TGCGCCAGCAGCCAAGAAGGCAGGCACTATGGCTACACCTTC.